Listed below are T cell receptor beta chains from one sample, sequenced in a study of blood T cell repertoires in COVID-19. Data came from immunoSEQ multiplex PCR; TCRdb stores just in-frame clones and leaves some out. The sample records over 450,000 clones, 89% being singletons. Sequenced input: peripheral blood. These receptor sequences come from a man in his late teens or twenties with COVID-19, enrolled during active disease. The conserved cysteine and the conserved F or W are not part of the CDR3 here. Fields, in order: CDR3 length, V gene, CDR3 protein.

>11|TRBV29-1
SVSDRQTYEQY
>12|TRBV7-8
ASSYPGKTYGYT
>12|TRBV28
ATPTGTSPGELF
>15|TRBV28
ASSLSPPVTPNPEQY
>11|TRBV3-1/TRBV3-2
ASSQNLQETQY
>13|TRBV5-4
ASSFNRANTGELF
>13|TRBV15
ATSRINSGANEQF
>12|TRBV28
ASSLGARNSPLH
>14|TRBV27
ASSLSPSGGSYEQY
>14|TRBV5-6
ASSLGLAPNTGELF
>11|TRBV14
ASSQHRDYGYT
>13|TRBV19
ASRRYAGENEKLF
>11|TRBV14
ASSSGTSYEQY
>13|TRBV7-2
ASSLSQQGNQPQH
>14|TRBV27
ASSLSPDRVNQPQH
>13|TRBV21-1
ASSFKTGGYNEQF
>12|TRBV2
ASSAGTDTDTQY
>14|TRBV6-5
ASSYSTGGRNTEAF
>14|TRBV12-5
ASGLVLEAASYEQY
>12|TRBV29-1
SVATSGGSYEQY
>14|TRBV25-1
ASSEWTSGSPNEQF
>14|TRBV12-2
ASRLGLDYQEFEQF
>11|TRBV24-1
ATSGAGGGTQY
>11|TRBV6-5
ASSHQGTTEAF
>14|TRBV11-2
ASSLDSWRAAGELF
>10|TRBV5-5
ASSLLADTQY
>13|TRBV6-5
ASSYSGTGRYGYT
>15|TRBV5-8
ASSLRTVYSLVETQY
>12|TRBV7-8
ASSPDGTFDTQY
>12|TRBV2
ASKVGQNTDTQY
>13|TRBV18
ASSPLNARNTEAF
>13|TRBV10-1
ASRSGTGYGNTIY
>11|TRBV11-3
ASSMDWQETQY
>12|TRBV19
ASSIHRGGQPQH
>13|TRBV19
ASSIDPGTGNGYT
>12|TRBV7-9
ASSSPLATDTQY
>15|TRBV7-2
ASSLAGRDSVGETQY
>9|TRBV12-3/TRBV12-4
ASSQGIGAF
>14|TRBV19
ASKDQGASNTGELF
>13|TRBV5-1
ASSRQGRGTDTQY
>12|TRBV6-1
ASSDRGSTDTQY
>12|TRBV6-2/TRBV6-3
ASSAGTYTGELF
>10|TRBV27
ASSRGMETQY
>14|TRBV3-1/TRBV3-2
ASSPGLAGGYNEQF
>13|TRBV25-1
ASSESRQGGETQY
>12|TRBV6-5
ASRPGTGGYGYT
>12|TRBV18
ASSPPGQGPEQY
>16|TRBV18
ASSGLTSPPSYTGELF
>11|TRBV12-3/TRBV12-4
ASRLGGEETQY
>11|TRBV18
ASSPTIDSPLH
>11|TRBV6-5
ASSYVAGDEQY
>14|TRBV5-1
ASSLGLAGAGETQY
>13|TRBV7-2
ASSPRGGAYNEQF
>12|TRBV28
ASSPHHYQETQY
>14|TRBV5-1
ASSLVIAESTDTQY
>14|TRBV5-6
ASSARLAGVAETQY
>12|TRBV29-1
SVEAWGGPSGYT
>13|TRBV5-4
ASSLAGTRVDEQY